The 12 T cell receptor beta chains in this list originate from one sample, sequenced in a study of T cell changes during pregnancy in multiple sclerosis. Repertoires were generated with immunoSEQ multiplex PCR, while TCRdb's copy carries only in-frame clones and drops some. This table holds around 21,000 clones, around 88% found once. This specimen consisted of CD8+ T cells from peripheral blood mononuclear cells, obtained in the first trimester of pregnancy. These receptors were taken from a female donor with multiple sclerosis, enrolled in a pregnancy study.

The chain links TRBV10-3 to TRBJ2-7; the match to TRBD1 covers 9 bases. This CDR3 is 14 amino acids long. J gave up 2 bases and V 6 bases, and 5 bases lay outside the gene matches. The germline V gene has CDR1 ENHRY and CDR2 SYGVKD. The CDR3 region has the DNA TGTGCCATCAGACGGGACAGGGAGGCCTACGAGCAGTACTTC. This codes for CAIRRDREAYEQYF.

V and J are TRBV7-3 and TRBJ2-3; TRBD2 matches at 9 bases. The junction had 4 bases not matched to a gene; V was cut back by 2 bases and J by 4 bases. The CDR3 is 15 residues long. Looked up from germline, CDR1 is SGHTA and CDR2 is FQGTGA. CDR3 residues: CASSLAGGLADTQYF. In DNA, the CDR3 is TGTGCCAGCAGCTTAGCGGGAGGGCTCGCAGATACGCAGTATTTT.

This rearrangement joins TRBV27 to TRBJ1-1; 9 nucleotides agree with TRBD1. Germline V gene data show CDR1 as MNHEY and CDR2 as SMNVEV (reference sequence). J lost 5 bases, V lost 6 bases, and 7 bases had no gene match. The CDR3 spans 14 residues. CDR3 region: CASSADRGGTEAFF. CDR3 DNA sequence: TGTGCCAGCAGCGCGGACAGGGGAGGAACTGAAGCTTTCTTT.

This sequence joins TRBV28 and TRBJ2-7; D gene ambiguous. Trimming took 1 base from V and 0 from J, leaving 4 bases between them. This CDR3 has 13 residues. CDR1 is MDHEN, CDR2 SYDVKM, per germline. In nucleotides, the CDR3 is TGTGCCAGCAGTTTATCTCTCTCCTACGAGCAGTACTTC. Residues: CASSLSLSYEQYF.

This clone was picked up one time. The chain is built from TRBV7-2 and TRBJ1-4, with TRBD1 matching over 9 bases. The J segment lost 6 bases and the V segment lost 7 bases, leaving 6 bases of the junction unmatched. The CDR3 covers 14 residues. Per germline, CDR1 SGHTA and CDR2 FQGNSA. The CDR3 is CASNRGPDHEKLFF. CDR3 in DNA: TGTGCCAGCAACAGGGGGCCGGATCATGAAAAACTGTTTTTT.

This sequence joins TRBV7-9 and TRBJ2-1; no definite D call. Germline V gene lookup returns CDR1 SEHNR and CDR2 FQNEAQ (reference sequence). This CDR3 is 13 amino acids long. V lost 2 bases to trimming and J lost 8 bases, with 10 bases between them. CDR3 sequence (DNA): TGTGCCAGCAGCTTACCTAGAGACCATGAGCAGTTCTTC. Translation gives CASSLPRDHEQFF.

V is TRBV6-4 and J is TRBJ2-1; 8 nucleotides line up with TRBD2. After removal of 3 bases from V and 2 bases from J, the junction contained 3 bases not matched to a gene. The CDR3 loop spans 15 amino acids. Per the germline V gene, CDR1 is MRHNA and CDR2 is SNTAGT. The CDR3 sequence is CASSEKAGAYNEQFF. The CDR3, as DNA: TGTGCCAGCAGTGAAAAAGCGGGAGCCTACAATGAGCAGTTCTTC.

This rearrangement joins TRBV27 to TRBJ1-4; D possibly corresponds to TRBD1 (5 bases). The CDR3 sequence is 14 residues long. Trimming removed 3 bases from V and 5 bases from J, with 10 bases in between. CDR1 and CDR2 (germline): MNHEY, SMNVEV (reference sequence). CDR3 in amino acids: CASSFRQQNEKLFF. The CDR3, as DNA: TGTGCCAGCAGTTTCCGACAGCAGAATGAAAAACTGTTTTTT.

The CDR3 sequence is CASSDSPTNEQFF. The CDR3 region has the DNA TGTGCCAGCAGTGACTCTCCTACGAATGAGCAGTTCTTC. J is TRBJ2-1 and V is TRBV6-4, with unresolved D. V lost 0 bases to trimming and J lost 7 bases, with 7 bases between them. Germline CDR1 MRHNA, CDR2 SNTAGT. The CDR3 has 13 amino acids.

This sequence joins TRBV19 and TRBJ1-5; TRBD1 is a possible D gene (6 bases). This CDR3 has 14 amino acids. The germline V and J ends were trimmed by 5 bases and 5 bases, with 13 bases remaining between them. The germline V gene has CDR1 LNHDA and CDR2 SQIVND (reference sequence). The CDR3 sequence: CASSVQGVYQPQHF. The CDR3 DNA sequence: TGTGCCAGTAGTGTACAGGGAGTCTATCAGCCCCAGCATTTT.

This clone has a single count. V gene TRBV6-6 combines with J gene TRBJ2-7, with 8 positions matching TRBD2. Germline assignment: CDR1 MNHNY and CDR2 SVGAGI (reference sequence). Unmatched junction bases numbered 11, after V lost 5 bases and J lost 5 bases. The CDR3 is made up of 15 amino acids. The DNA of the CDR3 is TGTGCCAGCAGTCCCCAAGAGCGGGAGTCGAACGAGCAGTACTTC. As protein: CASSPQERESNEQYF.

This chain links TRBV13 with TRBJ1-1; possibly TRBD1 for D (5 bases). CDR3 size: 16 residues. Looked up from germline, CDR1 is PRHDT and CDR2 is FYEKMQ (reference sequence). Trimming stripped 0 bases from V and 5 bases from J, with 16 bases between. The CDR3 region is CASSLGQGAGGTEAFF. The CDR3 DNA is TGTGCCAGCAGCTTAGGTCAAGGGGCGGGGGGGACTGAAGCTTTCTTT.